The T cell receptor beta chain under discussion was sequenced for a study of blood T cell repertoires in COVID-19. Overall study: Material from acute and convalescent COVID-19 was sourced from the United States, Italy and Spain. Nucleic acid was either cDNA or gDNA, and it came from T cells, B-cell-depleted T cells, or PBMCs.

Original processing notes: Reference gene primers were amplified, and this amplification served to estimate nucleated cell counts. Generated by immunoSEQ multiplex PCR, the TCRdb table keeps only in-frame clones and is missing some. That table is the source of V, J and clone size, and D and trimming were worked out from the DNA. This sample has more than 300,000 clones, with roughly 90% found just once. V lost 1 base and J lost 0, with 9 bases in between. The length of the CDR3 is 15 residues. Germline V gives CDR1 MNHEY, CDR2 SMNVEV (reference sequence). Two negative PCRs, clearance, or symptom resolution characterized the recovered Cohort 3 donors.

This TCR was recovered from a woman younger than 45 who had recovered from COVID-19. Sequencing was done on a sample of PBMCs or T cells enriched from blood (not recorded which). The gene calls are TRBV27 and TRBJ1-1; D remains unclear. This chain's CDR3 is CASSLYGSMNTEAFF. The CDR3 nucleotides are TGTGCCAGCAGTTTATACGGGTCGATGAACACTGAAGCTTTCTTT.